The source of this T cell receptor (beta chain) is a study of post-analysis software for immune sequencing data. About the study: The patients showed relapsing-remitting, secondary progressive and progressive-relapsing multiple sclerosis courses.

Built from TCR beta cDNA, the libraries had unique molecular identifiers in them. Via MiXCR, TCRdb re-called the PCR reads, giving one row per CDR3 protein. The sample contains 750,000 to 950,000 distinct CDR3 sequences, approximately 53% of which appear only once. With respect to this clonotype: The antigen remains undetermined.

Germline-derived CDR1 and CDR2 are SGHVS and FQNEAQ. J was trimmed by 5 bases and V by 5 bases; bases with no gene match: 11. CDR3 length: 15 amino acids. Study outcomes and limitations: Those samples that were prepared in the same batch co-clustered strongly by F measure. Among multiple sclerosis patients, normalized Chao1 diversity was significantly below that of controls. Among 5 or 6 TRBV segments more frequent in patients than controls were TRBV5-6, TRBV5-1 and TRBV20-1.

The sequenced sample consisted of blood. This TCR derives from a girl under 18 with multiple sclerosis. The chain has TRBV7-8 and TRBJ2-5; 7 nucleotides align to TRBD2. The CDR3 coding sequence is TGTGCCAGCAGCATAAGCGGGATCAGGACTGAGACCCAGTACTTC. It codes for CASSISGIRTETQYF.